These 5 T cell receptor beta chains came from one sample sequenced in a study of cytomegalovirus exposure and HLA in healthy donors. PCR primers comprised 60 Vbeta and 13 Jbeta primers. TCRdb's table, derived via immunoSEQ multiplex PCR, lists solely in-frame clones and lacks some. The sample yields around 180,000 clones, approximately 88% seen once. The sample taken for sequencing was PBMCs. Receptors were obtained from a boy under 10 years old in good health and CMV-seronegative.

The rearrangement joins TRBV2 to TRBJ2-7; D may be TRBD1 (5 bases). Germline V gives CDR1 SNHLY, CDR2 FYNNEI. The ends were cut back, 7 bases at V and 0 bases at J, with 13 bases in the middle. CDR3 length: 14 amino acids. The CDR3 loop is CASMKGMSSYEQYV. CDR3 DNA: TGTGCCAGCATGAAGGGGATGAGCTCCTACGAGCAGTACGTC.

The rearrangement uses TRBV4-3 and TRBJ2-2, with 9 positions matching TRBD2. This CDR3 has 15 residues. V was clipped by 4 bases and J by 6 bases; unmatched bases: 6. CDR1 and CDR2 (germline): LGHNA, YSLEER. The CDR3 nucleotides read TGCGCCAGCAGCCCTGTAGCGGGAGTCCCCGGGGAGCTGTTTTTT. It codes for CASSPVAGVPGELFF.

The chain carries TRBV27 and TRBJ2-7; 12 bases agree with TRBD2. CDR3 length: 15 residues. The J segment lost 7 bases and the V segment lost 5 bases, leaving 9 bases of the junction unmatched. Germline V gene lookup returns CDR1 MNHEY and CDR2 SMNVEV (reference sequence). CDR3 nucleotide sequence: TGTGCCAGCAGTCCAACTAGCGGGAGGTTAGGAGAGCAGTACTTC. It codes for CASSPTSGRLGEQYF.

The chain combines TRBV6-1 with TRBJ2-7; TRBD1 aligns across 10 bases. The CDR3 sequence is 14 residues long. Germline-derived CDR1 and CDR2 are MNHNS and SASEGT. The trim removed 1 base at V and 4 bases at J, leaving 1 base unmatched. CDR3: CASSEGQGAYEQYF. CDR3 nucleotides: TGTGCCAGCAGTGAAGGACAGGGGGCGTACGAGCAGTACTTC.

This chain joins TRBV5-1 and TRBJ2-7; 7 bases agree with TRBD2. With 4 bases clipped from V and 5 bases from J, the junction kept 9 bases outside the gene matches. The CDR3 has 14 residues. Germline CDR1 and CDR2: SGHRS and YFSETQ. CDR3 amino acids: CASSLSGTVNEQYF. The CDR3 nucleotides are TGCGCCAGCAGCCTCAGCGGGACGGTAAACGAGCAGTACTTC. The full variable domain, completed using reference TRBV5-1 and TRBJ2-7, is KAGVTQTPRYLIKTRGQQVTLSCSPISGHRSVSWYQQTPGQGLQFLFEYFSETQRNKGNFPGRFSGRQFSNSRSEMNVSTLELGDSALYLCASSLSGTVNEQYFGPGTRLTVT.